This TCR beta chain is drawn from a study of T-cell reconstitution after alpha-beta-depleted transplantation in children. During its preparation, the TCRbeta library received unique molecular identifiers. TCRdb re-analysed the PCR reads in MiXCR, keeping a single row per CDR3 protein. This repertoire shows some 590,000 distinct CDR3 sequences, 8% to 11% found once; its top ten account for about 4.3%. This clonotype was recorded a few times. This CDR3 has 13 residues. The germline CDR1 and CDR2 sequences are SGHRS and YFSETQ. The V end was cut by 9 bases, the J end by 1 base, with 10 bases between. The clonotype was recovered from a human donor who donated a stem cell graft to a child with acute myeloid leukemia. Sequencing used PBMCs from the stem cell graft donor, obtained from the stem cell graft. The chain couples TRBV5-1 to TRBJ2-2; a weak D match, TRBD1 (6 bases). The CDR3 DNA sequence: TGCGCCACCCCGACAGGGAACACCGGGGAGCTGTTTTTT. This gives the protein CATPTGNTGELFF.